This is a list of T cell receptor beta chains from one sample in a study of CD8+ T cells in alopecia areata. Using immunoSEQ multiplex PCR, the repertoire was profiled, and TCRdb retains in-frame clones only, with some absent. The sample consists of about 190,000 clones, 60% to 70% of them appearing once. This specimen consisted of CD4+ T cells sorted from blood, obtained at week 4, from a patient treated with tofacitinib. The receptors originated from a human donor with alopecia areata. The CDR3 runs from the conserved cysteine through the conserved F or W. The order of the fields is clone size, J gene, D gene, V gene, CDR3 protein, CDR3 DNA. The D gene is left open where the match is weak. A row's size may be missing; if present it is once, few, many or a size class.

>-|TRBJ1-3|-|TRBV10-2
CASSATGNTIYF
TGCGCCAGCAGCGCGACTGGAAACACCATATATTTT
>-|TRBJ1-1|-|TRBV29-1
CSAFSRVANTEAFF
TGCAGCGCTTTTTCGCGGGTTGCAAACACTGAAGCTTTCTTT
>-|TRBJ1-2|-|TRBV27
CASSLRGSYGYTF
TGTGCCAGCAGTTTAAGAGGCTCCTATGGCTACACCTTC
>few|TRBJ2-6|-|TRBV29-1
CSVGTAGANVLTF
TGCAGCGTTGGGACAGCTGGGGCCAACGTCCTGACTTTC
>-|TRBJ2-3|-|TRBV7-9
CASSTGLWGETDTQYF
TGTGCCAGCAGCACCGGACTCTGGGGGGAAACAGATACGCAGTATTTT
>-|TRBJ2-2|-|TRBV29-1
CTVARRVTGELFF
TGCACCGTGGCCCGCAGGGTCACCGGGGAGCTGTTTTTT
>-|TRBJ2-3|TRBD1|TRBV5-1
CASSFTGGDTDTQYF
TGCGCCAGCAGCTTTACAGGGGGAGACACAGATACGCAGTATTTT
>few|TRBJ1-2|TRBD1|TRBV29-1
CSVEDRGQGIYGYTF
TGCAGCGTTGAAGATCGGGGACAGGGGATCTATGGCTACACCTTC
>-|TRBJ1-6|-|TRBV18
CASSPVLGSSGNSPLHF
TGTGCCAGCTCCCCGGTGCTCGGGTCTTCGGGAAATTCACCCCTCCACTTT
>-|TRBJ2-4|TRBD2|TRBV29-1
CSVGSSGSFGGAKNIQYF
TGCAGCGTTGGGTCTAGCGGGAGTTTTGGAGGGGCCAAAAACATTCAGTACTTC
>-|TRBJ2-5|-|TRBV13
CASSLRQEETQYF
TGTGCCAGCAGCTTGAGACAGGAAGAGACCCAGTACTTC
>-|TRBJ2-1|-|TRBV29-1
CSSYRSSPYNEQFF
TGCAGCTCGTATCGGAGTTCTCCCTACAATGAGCAGTTCTTC
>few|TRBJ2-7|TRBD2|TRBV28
CASSSPRGGGAYEQYF
TGTGCCAGCAGTTCCCCGCGGGGGGGAGGCGCCTACGAGCAGTACTTC
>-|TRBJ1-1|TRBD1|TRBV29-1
CSVEGQGATEAFF
TGCAGCGTTGAAGGACAGGGCGCCACTGAAGCTTTCTTT
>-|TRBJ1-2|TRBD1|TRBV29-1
CSALPLPGGYGYTF
TGCAGCGCCCTACCCTTGCCAGGGGGCTATGGCTACACCTTC
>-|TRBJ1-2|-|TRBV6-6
CASSPNSDYGYTF
TGTGCCAGCAGTCCGAATTCGGACTATGGCTACACCTTC
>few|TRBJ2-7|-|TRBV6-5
CASRPDTFYEQYF
TGTGCCAGCAGACCTGACACCTTCTACGAGCAGTACTTC
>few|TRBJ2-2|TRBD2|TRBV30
CAWSGGRANTGELFF
TGTGCCTGGAGTGGCGGGAGGGCCAACACCGGGGAGCTGTTTTTT
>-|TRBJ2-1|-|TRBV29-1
CSVGTSPPHEQFF
TGCAGCGTTGGGACCTCTCCCCCCCATGAGCAGTTCTTC
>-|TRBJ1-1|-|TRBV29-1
CSVHAHSSAEAFF
TGCAGCGTCCACGCCCATAGTAGCGCTGAAGCTTTCTTT
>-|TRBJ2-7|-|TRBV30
CAWSVGLYEQYF
TGTGCCTGGAGTGTGGGGCTCTACGAGCAGTACTTC
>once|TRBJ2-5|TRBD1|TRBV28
CASSRAGGGETQYF
TGTGCCAGCAGCCGGGCAGGGGGCGGCGAGACCCAGTACTTC
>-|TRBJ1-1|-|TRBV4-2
CASSQEGFRGYAHTEAFF
TGTGCCAGCAGCCAAGAAGGTTTCAGGGGTTATGCGCACACTGAAGCTTTCTTT
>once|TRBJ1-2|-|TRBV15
CATSRDRVNYGYTF
TGTGCCACCAGCAGAGACAGGGTGAACTATGGCTACACCTTC
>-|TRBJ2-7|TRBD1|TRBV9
CASSVRDSSSYEQYF
TGTGCCAGCAGCGTACGGGACAGTTCGTCCTACGAGCAGTACTTC
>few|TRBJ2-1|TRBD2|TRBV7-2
CASSLYVAGSYNEQFF
TGTGCCAGCAGCTTGTATGTAGCGGGATCCTACAATGAGCAGTTCTTC
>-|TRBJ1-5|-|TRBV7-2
CASSLIHGFNQPQHF
TGTGCCAGCAGCTTAATACACGGGTTTAATCAGCCCCAGCATTTT
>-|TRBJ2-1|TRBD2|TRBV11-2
CASSLASTGTSGDNEQFF
TGTGCCAGCAGCTTAGCGTCTACAGGTACTAGCGGGGACAATGAGCAGTTCTTC
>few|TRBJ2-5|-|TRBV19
CATRDLGQETQYF
TGTGCCACCCGGGACCTAGGCCAAGAGACCCAGTACTTC
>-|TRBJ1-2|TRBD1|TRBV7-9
CASDKTGAGYGYTF
TGTGCCAGCGACAAAACAGGGGCGGGGTATGGCTACACCTTC
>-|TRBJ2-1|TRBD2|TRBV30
CAWSVLSGDLQSYNEQFF
TGTGCCTGGAGTGTACTTAGCGGGGATTTGCAAAGTTACAATGAGCAGTTCTTC